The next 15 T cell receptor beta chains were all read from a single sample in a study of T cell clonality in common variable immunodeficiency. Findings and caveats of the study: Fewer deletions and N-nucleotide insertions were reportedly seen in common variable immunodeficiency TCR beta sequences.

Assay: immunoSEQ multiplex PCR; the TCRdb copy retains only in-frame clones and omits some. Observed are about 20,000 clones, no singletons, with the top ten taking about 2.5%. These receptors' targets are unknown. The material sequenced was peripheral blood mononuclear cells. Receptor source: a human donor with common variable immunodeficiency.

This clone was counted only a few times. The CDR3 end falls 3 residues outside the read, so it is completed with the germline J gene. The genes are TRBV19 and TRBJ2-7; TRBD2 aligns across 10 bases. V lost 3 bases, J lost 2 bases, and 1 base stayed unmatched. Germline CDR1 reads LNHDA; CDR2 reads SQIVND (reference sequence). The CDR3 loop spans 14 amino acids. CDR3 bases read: TGTGCCAGTAGTATCCTAGCGGGAGCCTACGAG. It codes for CASSILAGAYE. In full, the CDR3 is CASSILAGAYEQYF. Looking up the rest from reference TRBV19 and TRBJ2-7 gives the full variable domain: DGGITQSPKYLFRKEGQNVTLSCEQNLNHDAMYWYRQDPGQGLRLIYYSQIVNDFQKGDIAEGYSVSREKKESFPLTVTSAQKNPTAFYLCASSILAGAYEQYFGPGTRLTVT.

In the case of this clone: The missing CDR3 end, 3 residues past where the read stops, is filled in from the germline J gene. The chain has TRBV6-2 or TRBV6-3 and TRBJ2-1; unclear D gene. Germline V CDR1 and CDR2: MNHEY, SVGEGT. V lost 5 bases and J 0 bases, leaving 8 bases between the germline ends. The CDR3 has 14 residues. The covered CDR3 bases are TGTGCCAGCAGTCCCAGTATCTCCTACAATGAG. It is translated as CASSPSISYNE. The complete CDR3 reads CASSPSISYNEQFF.

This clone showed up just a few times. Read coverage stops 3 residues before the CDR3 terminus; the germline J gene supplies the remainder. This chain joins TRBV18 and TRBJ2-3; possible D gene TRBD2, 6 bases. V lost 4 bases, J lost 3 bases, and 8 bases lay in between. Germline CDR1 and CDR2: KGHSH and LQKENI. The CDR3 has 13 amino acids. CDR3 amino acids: CASSRDLTDTQYF. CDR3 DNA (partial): TGTGCCAGCTCACGGGACTTGACAGATACG.

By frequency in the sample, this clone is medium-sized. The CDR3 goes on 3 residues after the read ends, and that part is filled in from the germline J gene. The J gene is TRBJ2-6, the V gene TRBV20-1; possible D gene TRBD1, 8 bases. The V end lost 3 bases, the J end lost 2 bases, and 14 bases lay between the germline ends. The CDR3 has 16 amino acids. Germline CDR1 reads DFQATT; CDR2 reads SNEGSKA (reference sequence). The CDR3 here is CSAREQGGAGANVLTF. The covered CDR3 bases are TGCAGTGCTAGGGAACAGGGGGGGGCTGGGGCCAACGTC.

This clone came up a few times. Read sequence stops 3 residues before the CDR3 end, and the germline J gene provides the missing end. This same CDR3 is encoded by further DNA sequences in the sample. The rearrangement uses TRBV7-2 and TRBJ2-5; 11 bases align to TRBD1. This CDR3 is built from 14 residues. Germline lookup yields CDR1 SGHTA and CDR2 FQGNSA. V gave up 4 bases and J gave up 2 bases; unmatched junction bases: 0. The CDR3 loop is CASSWDRGQETQYF. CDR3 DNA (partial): TGTGCCAGCAGCTGGGACAGGGGGCAAGAGACC. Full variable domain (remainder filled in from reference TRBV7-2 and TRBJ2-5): GAGVSQSPSNKVTEKGKDVELRCDPISGHTALYWYRQSLGQGLEFLIYFQGNSAPDKSGLPSDRFSAERTGGSVSTLTIQRTQQEDSAVYLCASSWDRGQETQYFGPGTRLLVL.

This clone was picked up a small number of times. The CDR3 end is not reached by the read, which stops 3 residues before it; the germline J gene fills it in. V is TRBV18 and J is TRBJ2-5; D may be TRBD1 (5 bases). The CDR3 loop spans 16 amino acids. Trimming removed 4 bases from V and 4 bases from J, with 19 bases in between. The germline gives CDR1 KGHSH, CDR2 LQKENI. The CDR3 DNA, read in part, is TGTGCCAGCTCACTAAGCCAGGGAAGGGTTCCAGAGACC. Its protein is CASSLSQGRVPET. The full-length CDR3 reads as CASSLSQGRVPETQYF.

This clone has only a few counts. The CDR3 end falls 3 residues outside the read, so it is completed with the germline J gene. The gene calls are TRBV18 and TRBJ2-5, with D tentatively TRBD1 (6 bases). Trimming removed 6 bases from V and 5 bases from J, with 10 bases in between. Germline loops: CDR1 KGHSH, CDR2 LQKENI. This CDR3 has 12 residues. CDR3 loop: CASSDRGETQYF. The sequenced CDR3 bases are TGTGCCAGCTCGGACAGAGGGGAGACC.

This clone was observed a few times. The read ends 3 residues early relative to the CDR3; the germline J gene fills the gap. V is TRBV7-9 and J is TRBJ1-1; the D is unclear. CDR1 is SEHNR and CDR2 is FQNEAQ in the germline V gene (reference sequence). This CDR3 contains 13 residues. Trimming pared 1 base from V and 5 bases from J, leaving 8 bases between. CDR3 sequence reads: CASSLDQNTEAFF. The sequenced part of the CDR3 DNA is TGTGCCAGCAGCTTAGATCAGAATACTGAA.

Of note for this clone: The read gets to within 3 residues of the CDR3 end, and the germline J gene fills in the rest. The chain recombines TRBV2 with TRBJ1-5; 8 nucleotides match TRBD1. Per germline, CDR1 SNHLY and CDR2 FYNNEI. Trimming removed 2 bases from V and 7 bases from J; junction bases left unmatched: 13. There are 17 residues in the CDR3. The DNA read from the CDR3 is TGTGCCAGCAGTGAAAGGCCGGACAGGGCCTCTGGGCAGCCC. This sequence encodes CASSERPDRASGQP. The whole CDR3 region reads CASSERPDRASGQPQHF.

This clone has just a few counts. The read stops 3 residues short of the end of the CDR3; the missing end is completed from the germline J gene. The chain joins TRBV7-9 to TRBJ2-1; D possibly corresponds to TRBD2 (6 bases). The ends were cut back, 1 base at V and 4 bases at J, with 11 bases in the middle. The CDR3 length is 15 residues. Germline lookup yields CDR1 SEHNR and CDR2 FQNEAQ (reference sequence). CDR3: CASSLGWRGYNEQFF. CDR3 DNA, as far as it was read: TGTGCCAGCAGCTTAGGTTGGAGGGGTTACAATGAG. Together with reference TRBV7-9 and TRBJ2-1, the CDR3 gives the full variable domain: DTGVSQNPRHKITKRGQNVTFRCDPISEHNRLYWYRQTLGQGPEFLTYFQNEAQLEKSRLLSDRFSAERPKGSFSTLEIQRTEQGDSAMYLCASSLGWRGYNEQFFGPGTRLTVL.

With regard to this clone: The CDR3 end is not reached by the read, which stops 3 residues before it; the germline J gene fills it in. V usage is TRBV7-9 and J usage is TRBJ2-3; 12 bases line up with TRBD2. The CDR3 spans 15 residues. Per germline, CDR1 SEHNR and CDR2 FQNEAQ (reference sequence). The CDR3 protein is CASSYLAGGPEAQYF. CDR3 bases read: TGTGCCAGCAGCTACCTAGCGGGAGGGCCCGAGGCG.

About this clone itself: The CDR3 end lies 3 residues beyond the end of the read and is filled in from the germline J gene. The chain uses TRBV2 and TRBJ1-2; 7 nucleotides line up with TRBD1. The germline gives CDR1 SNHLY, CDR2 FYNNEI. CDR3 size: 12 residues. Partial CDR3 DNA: TGTGCCGCACCCCGGGACAGACGAGGC. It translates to CAAPRDRRG. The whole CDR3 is CAAPRDRRGYTF.

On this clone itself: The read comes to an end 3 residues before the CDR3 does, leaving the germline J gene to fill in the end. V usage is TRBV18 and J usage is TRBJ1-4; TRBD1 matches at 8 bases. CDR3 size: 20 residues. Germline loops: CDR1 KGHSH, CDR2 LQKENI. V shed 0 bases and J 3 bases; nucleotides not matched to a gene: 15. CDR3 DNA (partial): TGTGCCAGCTCACCACCCCCAAGGACAGGGACCTCGTTTGCTAATGAAAAA. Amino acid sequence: CASSPPPRTGTSFANEK. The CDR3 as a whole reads CASSPPPRTGTSFANEKLFF.

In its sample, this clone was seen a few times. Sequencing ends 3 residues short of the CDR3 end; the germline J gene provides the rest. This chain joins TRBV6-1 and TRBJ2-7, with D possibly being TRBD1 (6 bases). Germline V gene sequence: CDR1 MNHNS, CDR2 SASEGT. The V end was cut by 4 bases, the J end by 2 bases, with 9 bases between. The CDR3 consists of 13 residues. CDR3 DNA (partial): TGTGCCAGCAGTGTAGACAGGACCTACGAG. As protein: CASSVDRTYE. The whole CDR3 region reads CASSVDRTYEQYF.

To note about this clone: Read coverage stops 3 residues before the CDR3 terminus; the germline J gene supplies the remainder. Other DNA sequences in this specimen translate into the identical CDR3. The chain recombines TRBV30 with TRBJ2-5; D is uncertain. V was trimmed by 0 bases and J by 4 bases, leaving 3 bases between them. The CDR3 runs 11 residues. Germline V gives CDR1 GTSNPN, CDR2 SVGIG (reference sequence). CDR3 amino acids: CAWSVGETQYF. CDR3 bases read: TGTGCCTGGAGTGTAGGAGAGACC.